This TCR beta chain was documented in a study of blood T cell repertoires in COVID-19. CDR3 length: 15 residues. Per germline, CDR1 SEHNR and CDR2 FQNEAQ (reference sequence). V was trimmed by 2 bases and J by 8 bases, leaving 15 bases between them. In the original processing: The authors estimated nucleated cell counts from reference gene primer amplification. Repertoires were generated with immunoSEQ multiplex PCR, while TCRdb's copy carries only in-frame clones and drops some. D and trimming were read from the DNA, whereas the V and J calls and clone size are those reported in that table. The sample shows about 75,000 clones, about 88% of them seen only once.

The chain has TRBV7-9 and TRBJ1-4; D not resolved. This clonotype originated in a human donor in a cohort sampled during active COVID-19. Sequenced input: peripheral blood. CDR3 nucleotide sequence: TGTGCCAGCAGCTTACTTCCGGGAGGCACGGAAAAACTGTTTTTT. It codes for CASSLLPGGTEKLFF.